These 9 T cell receptor beta chains were sequenced from one sample in a study of response to subunit inactivated influenza vaccine. Using its own MiXCR run on the RT-PCR reads, TCRdb lists one record per CDR3 protein. The sample includes around 180,000 distinct CDR3 sequences, around 9.2% seen only once; the top ten take roughly a tenth. The source material was non-naive T cells sorted from PBMCs, sampled on the day of vaccination. The receptor set was obtained from a man aged 50-59 years who received an inactivated influenza vaccine.

This clonotype has more than one count but fewer than ten. V is TRBV5-1 and J is TRBJ2-5; D is unclear. The germline V gene has CDR1 SGHRS and CDR2 YFSETQ. Trimming stripped 1 base from V and 5 bases from J, with 15 bases between. This CDR3 comprises 15 residues. This chain's CDR3 is CASSLKLLEAETQYF. DNA for the CDR3: TGCGCCAGCAGCTTGAAGCTACTTGAAGCTGAGACCCAGTACTTC.

There are a few counts of this clonotype. The V gene is TRBV7-7, the J gene TRBJ2-1; 9 nucleotides agree with TRBD1. The length of the CDR3 is 13 residues. Germline lookup yields CDR1 SSHAT and CDR2 FNYEAQ (reference sequence). V trimming: 3 bases; J trimming: 7 bases; junction bases outside the gene matches: 1. The CDR3 reads CASSFDRGNEQFF. CDR3 in DNA: TGTGCCAGCAGCTTCGACAGGGGGAATGAGCAGTTCTTC.

This CDR3 is CASSLSGTGPYEQYF. The DNA of the CDR3 is TGTGCCAGCAGCCTATCCGGGACAGGACCCTACGAGCAGTACTTC. The chain recombines TRBV3-1 with TRBJ2-7; TRBD1 agrees at 8 bases. V gave up 4 bases and J gave up 2 bases; unmatched junction bases: 7. The CDR3 spans 15 residues. The germline CDR1 and CDR2 sequences are LGHDT and YNNKEL (reference sequence).

This clonotype was observed a handful of times. The rearrangement joins TRBV20-1 to TRBJ1-1, with D possibly being TRBD1 (5 bases). Germline CDR1 is DFQATT and CDR2 is SNEGSKA (reference sequence). The V gene lost 0 bases and the J gene lost 2 bases, with 13 bases spanning the gap. The CDR3 is made up of 15 amino acids. In DNA form, the CDR3 reads TGCAGTGCTAGAGAGTTTTGGAGGGGCAACACTGAAGCTTTCTTT. It yields the protein CSAREFWRGNTEAFF.

This clonotype has only a few counts. CDR3 DNA sequence: TGTGCCAGCAGCGCCCGGGGTTCTGGTTACAATGAGCAGTTCTTC. Translating gives CASSARGSGYNEQFF. V usage is TRBV9 and J usage is TRBJ2-1; possibly TRBD2 for D (5 bases). This CDR3 region has 15 residues. V lost 3 bases and J 4 bases, leaving 14 bases between the germline ends. CDR1 SGDLS and CDR2 YYNGEE come from the germline V gene.

This clonotype appeared many times. V and J are TRBV7-9 and TRBJ1-5; D may be TRBD1 (6 bases). V lost 5 bases and J 6 bases, leaving 14 bases between the germline ends. Germline-derived CDR1 and CDR2 are SEHNR and FQNEAQ (reference sequence). The CDR3 contains 14 residues. CDR3 residues: CASSPQGIGQPQHF. The DNA for the CDR3 is TGTGCCAGCAGCCCACAGGGAATCGGTCAGCCCCAGCATTTT.

This clonotype was seen a handful of times. The chain joins TRBV3-1 to TRBJ1-6; 9 nucleotides match TRBD1. Germline values: CDR1 LGHDT, CDR2 YNNKEL (reference sequence). The trim removed 4 bases at V and 8 bases at J, leaving 3 bases unmatched. This CDR3 region has 14 residues. The CDR3 spells CASSLGTGYSPLHF. CDR3 nucleotide sequence: TGTGCCAGCAGCCTCGGGACAGGGTATTCACCCCTCCACTTT.

This clonotype was seen a few times. The J gene is TRBJ2-1, the V gene TRBV4-1, with TRBD2 matching 7 bases. The CDR3 loop spans 18 amino acids. Germline trimming cut 0 bases from V and 0 bases from J; bases unmatched to any gene: 8. CDR1 is MGHRA and CDR2 is YSYEKL in the germline V gene. Here the CDR3 reads CASSQDVAGTSSYNEQFF. The CDR3 DNA follows: TGCGCCAGCAGCCAAGACGTAGCGGGCACTTCCTCCTACAATGAGCAGTTCTTC.

The V call is TRBV7-2, the J call TRBJ2-5, with TRBD1 as a possible D gene (5 bases). V lost 5 bases and J 7 bases, leaving 14 bases between the germline ends. The CDR3 covers 13 residues. Germline CDR1 is SGHTA and CDR2 is FQGNSA. The CDR3 DNA is TGTGCCAGCAGCCAGCTTCTTAGGGGGACCCAGTACTTC. Translating gives CASSQLLRGTQYF.